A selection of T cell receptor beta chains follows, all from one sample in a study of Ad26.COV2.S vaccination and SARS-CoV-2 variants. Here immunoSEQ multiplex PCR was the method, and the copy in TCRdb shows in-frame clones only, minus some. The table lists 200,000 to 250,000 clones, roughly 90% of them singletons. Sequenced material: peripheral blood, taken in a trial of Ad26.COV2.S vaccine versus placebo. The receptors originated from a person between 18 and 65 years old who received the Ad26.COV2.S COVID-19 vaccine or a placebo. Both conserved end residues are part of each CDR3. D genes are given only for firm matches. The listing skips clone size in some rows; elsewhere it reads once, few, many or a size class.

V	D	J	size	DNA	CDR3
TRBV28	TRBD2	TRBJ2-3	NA	TGTGCCAGCATCCCGACTAGCGGGAAAACAGATACGCAGTATTTT	CASIPTSGKTDTQYF
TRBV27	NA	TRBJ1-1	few	TGTGCCAGCAGTCCCCGACAGAACACTGAAGCTTTCTTT	CASSPRQNTEAFF
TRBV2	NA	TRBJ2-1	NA	TGTGCCAGCACCCGAACGGGTTCGTTTTTCTTC	CASTRTGSFFF
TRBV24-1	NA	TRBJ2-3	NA	TGTGCCACCAGTGATCCTACGAGGGGTACGCAGTATTTT	CATSDPTRGTQYF
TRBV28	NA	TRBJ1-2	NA	TGTGCCAGCAGGAGCAGGGAGGTAGTCTATGGCTACACCTTC	CASRSREVVYGYTF
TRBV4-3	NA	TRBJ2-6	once	TGCGCCAGCAGCCAAGAGTCAGGCTTCTCTGGGGCCAACGTCCTGACTTTC	CASSQESGFSGANVLTF
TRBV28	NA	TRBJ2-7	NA	TGTGCCAGCCACCCCGGAGGGAGGAACGCCGAGCAGTACTTC	CASHPGGRNAEQYF
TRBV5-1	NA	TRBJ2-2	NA	TGCGCCAGCAGCCGTATCGGGGCCGGGAGCGGGGAGCTGTTTTTT	CASSRIGAGSGELFF
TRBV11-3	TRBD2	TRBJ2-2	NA	TGTGCCAGCAGCTTAGGGGAAGCGGGGGGAACCGGGGAGCTGTTTTTT	CASSLGEAGGTGELFF
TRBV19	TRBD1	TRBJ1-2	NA	TGTGCCAGTAACAAGGGACAGGGCCCCTATGGCTACACCTTC	CASNKGQGPYGYTF
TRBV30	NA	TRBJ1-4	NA	TGTGCCTGGATGACGTTAGATATAAGGATTAGAGCTAATGAAAAACTGTTTTTT	CAWMTLDIRIRANEKLFF
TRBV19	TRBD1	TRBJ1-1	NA	TGTGCCAGTACCCCCTGGCCAGGGGGGCGCACTGAAGCTTTCTTT	CASTPWPGGRTEAFF
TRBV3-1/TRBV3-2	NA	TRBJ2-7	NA	TGTGCCAGCAGCCACGACAGGAGCTACGAGCAGTACTTC	CASSHDRSYEQYF
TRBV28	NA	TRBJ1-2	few	TGTGCCAGCAGTTTTTATTGGGGCGGTAACGACTATGGCTACACCTTC	CASSFYWGGNDYGYTF
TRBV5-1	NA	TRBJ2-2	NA	TGCGCCAGCAGCTTGGCCCTGGGGGTCTCAACGAACACCGGGGAGCTGTTTTTT	CASSLALGVSTNTGELFF